This TCR beta chain was sequenced during a study of identifying expanded T cells in peripheral blood. No infections or other immune events were documented during collection. General study findings and limits: Clone count variance between roughly 2-week samples rose with total template count.

TCRdb keeps only in-frame clones here, not all; method: immunoSEQ multiplex PCR. The table includes about 100,000 clones, 80% to 90% detected once. The germline gives CDR1 GTSNPN, CDR2 SVGIG (reference sequence). The CDR3 is made up of 15 amino acids. The V end was cut by 2 bases, the J end by 4 bases, with 17 bases between. Concerning this clone: Its matching antigen is unknown.

The receptor comes from a person aged 18 to 75 in good health. V gene TRBV30 combines with J gene TRBJ1-2, with a tentative D call TRBD1 (5 bases). Specimen: blood. The CDR3 here is CAWSNKGLAGYGYTF. CDR3 nucleotide sequence: TGTGCCTGGAGTAATAAGGGGTTGGCGGGCTATGGCTACACCTTC.